This T cell receptor (beta chain) was captured in a study of blood T cell repertoires in COVID-19. As for the study in general: Donors in the United States, Italy and Spain gave samples during acute or convalescent COVID-19. PBMCs, B-cell-depleted T cells, or T cells were the source of the cDNA or gDNA that made up the material.

Original data processing: Estimation of nucleated cell counts relied on the amplification of reference gene primers. Assay: immunoSEQ multiplex PCR; the TCRdb copy retains only in-frame clones and omits some. V and J calls and clone size are given by that table; D and trimming were obtained from the DNA. The sample includes around 35,000 clones, around 87% of them seen just once. Germline V gene data show CDR1 as SGHTS and CDR2 as YDEGEE. The CDR3 sequence is 16 residues long. Deletions cut 2 bases from V and 2 bases from J, with 13 bases between. The TCR was taken from a human donor in a cohort sampled during active COVID-19. Sequences were obtained from peripheral blood. V gene TRBV5-8 combines with J gene TRBJ2-2; D is perhaps TRBD1 (6 bases). CDR3 sequence: CASSLGQTTNTGELFF. CDR3 sequence (DNA): TGTGCCAGCAGCTTAGGACAGACAACAAACACCGGGGAGCTGTTTTTT.